The TCR beta chain under discussion was sequenced for a study of shared clonotypes between healthy human individuals. Libraries were prepared by immunoSEQ multiplex PCR; TCRdb keeps only in-frame clonotypes and omits some of them. The profile shows over 2 million clones, about 95% of them singletons. Naive-designated CD8 cells lacked CD45RO, were positively enriched for CCR7, and omitted terminally differentiated effector memory CD45RA+ cells. The sample holds one count of this clone. This CDR3 is built from 18 residues. V lost 5 bases, J lost 6 bases, and 25 bases lay in between. Germline lookup yields CDR1 SGHVS and CDR2 FQNEAQ.

Sequencing was done on a sample of naive CD8+ T cells sorted from blood. The receptor's source is a man between 18 and 35 years old in good health. The chain employs TRBV7-8 and TRBJ2-2, with TRBD2 as a possible D gene (6 bases). The CDR3 DNA is TGTGCCAGCAGCCCCGTCGTCGGGCGGGGTTTGGGGGCCGGGGAGCTGTTTTTT. Translating it yields CASSPVVGRGLGAGELFF. The variable domain in full, completed from reference TRBV7-8 and TRBJ2-2, reads GAGVSQSPRYKVAKRGQDVALRCDPISGHVSLFWYQQALGQGPEFLTYFQNEAQLDKSGLPSDRFFAERPEGSVSTLKIQRTQQEDSAVYLCASSPVVGRGLGAGELFFGEGSRLTVL.